Each of the 6 T cell receptor beta chains below was sequenced from the same sample in a study of blood T cell repertoires in COVID-19. Sequenced by immunoSEQ multiplex PCR; TCRdb stores in-frame clones only, minus some. The sample lists some 150,000 clones; about 90% were seen once. The sample consisted of peripheral blood. These receptors were obtained from a man aged 50 to 60 with acute or convalescent COVID-19.

The gene calls are TRBV11-2 and TRBJ2-5; D uncertain. The V gene lost 4 bases and the J gene lost 8 bases, with 11 bases spanning the gap. Germline lookup yields CDR1 SGHAT and CDR2 FQNNGV. The CDR3 consists of 12 residues. Here the CDR3 DNA reads TGTGCCAGCAGCTCAAGCGACCGAACCCAGTACTTC. It encodes CASSSSDRTQYF.

The chain couples TRBV4-1 to TRBJ2-1, with TRBD2 identical over 9 bases. Germline CDR1 and CDR2: MGHRA and YSYEKL. J gave up 9 bases and V 1 base, and 4 bases lay outside the gene matches. This CDR3 has 14 amino acids. CDR3 sequence reads: CASSQALAGFEQFF. The CDR3 DNA follows: TGCGCCAGCAGCCAAGCCCTAGCGGGATTTGAGCAGTTCTTC.

The chain carries TRBV11-2 and TRBJ1-6, with D uncertain. Germline-derived CDR1 and CDR2 are SGHAT and FQNNGV. The ends were cut back, 5 bases at V and 8 bases at J, with 13 bases in the middle. The CDR3 loop spans 14 amino acids. The CDR3 reads CASSPRGLHSPLHF. The CDR3 DNA reads TGTGCCAGCAGCCCACGTGGACTGCATTCACCCCTCCACTTT.

This chain links TRBV30 with TRBJ2-7; the match to TRBD2 covers 8 bases. V shed 6 bases and J 6 bases; nucleotides not matched to a gene: 16. The germline gives CDR1 GTSNPN, CDR2 SVGIG (reference sequence). This CDR3 is built from 15 residues. CDR3 bases: TGTGCCTGCAAAGGAAGGGGACTAGTAGGGGTCGAGCAGTACTTC. Residues: CACKGRGLVGVEQYF.

The chain combines TRBV14 with TRBJ1-5, with unresolved D. The CDR3 is 16 amino acids. CDR1 and CDR2 (germline): SGHDN, FVKESK. V dropped 0 bases and J dropped 4 bases, with 13 bases sitting between them. This CDR3 is CASSQDAAAINQPQHF. Here the CDR3 DNA reads TGTGCCAGCAGCCAAGATGCGGCAGCGATTAATCAGCCCCAGCATTTT.

The rearrangement links TRBV6-5 to TRBJ1-2; possibly TRBD1 for D (5 bases). Germline assignment: CDR1 MNHEY and CDR2 SVGAGI. This CDR3 region has 12 residues. Trimming shortened V by 6 bases and J by 8 bases, and 13 bases separated the two germline ends. CDR3 sequence: CASSDSYVGYTF. The DNA of the CDR3 is TGTGCCAGCAGCGACAGCTATGTCGGCTACACCTTC.